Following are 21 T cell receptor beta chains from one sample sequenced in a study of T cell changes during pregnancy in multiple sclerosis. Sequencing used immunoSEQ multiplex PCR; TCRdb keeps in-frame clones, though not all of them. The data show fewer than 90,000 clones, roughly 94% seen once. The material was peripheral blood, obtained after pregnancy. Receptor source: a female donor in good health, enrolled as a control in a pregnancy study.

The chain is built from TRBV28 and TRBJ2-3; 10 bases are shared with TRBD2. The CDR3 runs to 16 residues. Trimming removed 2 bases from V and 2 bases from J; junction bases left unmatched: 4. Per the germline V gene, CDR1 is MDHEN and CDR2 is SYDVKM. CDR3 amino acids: CASSLRGTSVTDTQYF. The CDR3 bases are TGTGCCAGCAGTTTACGAGGGACTAGCGTCACAGATACGCAGTATTTT.

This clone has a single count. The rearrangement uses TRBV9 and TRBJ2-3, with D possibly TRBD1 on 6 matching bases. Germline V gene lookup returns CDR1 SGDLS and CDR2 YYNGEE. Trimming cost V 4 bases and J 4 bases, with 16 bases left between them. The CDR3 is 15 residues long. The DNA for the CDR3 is TGTGCCAGCAGCCTTAGCCCACAGGGACCAGATACGCAGTATTTT. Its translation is CASSLSPQGPDTQYF. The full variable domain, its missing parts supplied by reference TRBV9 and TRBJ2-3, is DSGVTQTPKHLITATGQRVTLRCSPRSGDLSVYWYQQSLDQGLQFLIQYYNGEERAKGNILERFSAQQFPDLHSELNLSSLELGDSALYFCASSLSPQGPDTQYFGPGTRLTVL.

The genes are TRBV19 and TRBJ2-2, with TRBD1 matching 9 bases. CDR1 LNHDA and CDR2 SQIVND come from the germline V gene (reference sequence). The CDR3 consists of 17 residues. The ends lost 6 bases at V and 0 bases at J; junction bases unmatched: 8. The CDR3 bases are TGTGCCAGTAGGACCGGGACAGGGAGTTCGAACACCGGGGAGCTGTTTTTT. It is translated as CASRTGTGSSNTGELFF.

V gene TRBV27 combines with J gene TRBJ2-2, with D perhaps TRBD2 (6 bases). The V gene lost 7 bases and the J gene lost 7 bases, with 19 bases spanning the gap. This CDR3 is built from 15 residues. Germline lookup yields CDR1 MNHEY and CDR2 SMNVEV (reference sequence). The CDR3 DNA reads TGTGCCAGCATGATGGCGAGTGGGGGGATCGGGGAGCTGTTTTTT. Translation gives CASMMASGGIGELFF.

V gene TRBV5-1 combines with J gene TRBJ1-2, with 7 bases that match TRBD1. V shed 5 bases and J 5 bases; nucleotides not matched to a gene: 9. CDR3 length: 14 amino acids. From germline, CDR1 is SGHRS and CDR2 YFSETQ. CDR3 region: CASSSTAGGYGYTF. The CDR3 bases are TGCGCCAGCAGTTCCACCGCAGGGGGGTATGGCTACACCTTC.

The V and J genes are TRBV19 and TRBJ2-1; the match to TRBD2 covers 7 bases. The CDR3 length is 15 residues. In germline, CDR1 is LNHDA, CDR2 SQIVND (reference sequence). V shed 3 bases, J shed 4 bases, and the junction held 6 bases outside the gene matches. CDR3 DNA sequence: TGTGCCAGTAGTATTCCTGCGGGAGTTTACAATGAGCAGTTCTTC. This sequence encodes CASSIPAGVYNEQFF. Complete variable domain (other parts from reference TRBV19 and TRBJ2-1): DGGITQSPKYLFRKEGQNVTLSCEQNLNHDAMYWYRQDPGQGLRLIYYSQIVNDFQKGDIAEGYSVSREKKESFPLTVTSAQKNPTAFYLCASSIPAGVYNEQFFGPGTRLTVL.

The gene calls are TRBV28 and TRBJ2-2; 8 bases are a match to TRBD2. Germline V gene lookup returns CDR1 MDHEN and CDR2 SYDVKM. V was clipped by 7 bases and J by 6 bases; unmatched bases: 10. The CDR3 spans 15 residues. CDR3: CASNPGTRGAGELFF. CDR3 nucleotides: TGTGCCAGCAACCCAGGGACTAGGGGGGCCGGGGAGCTGTTTTTT. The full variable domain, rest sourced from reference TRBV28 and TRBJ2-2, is DVKVTQSSRYLVKRTGEKVFLECVQDMDHENMFWYRQDPGLGLRLIYFSYDVKMKEKGDIPEGYSVSREKKERFSLILESASTNQTSMYLCASNPGTRGAGELFFGEGSRLTVL.

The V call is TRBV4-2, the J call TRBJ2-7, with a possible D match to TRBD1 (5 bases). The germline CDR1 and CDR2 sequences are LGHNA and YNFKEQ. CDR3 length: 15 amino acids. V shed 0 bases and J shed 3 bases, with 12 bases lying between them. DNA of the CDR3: TGTGCCAGCAGCCAAGAAATCCAGGGAAACTACGAGCAGTACTTC. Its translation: CASSQEIQGNYEQYF.

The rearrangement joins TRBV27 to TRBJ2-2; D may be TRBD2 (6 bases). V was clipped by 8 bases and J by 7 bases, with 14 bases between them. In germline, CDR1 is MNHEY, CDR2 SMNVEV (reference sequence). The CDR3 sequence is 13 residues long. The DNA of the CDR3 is TGTGCCAGCCGTTCGGGAGTTGGCGGGGAGCTGTTTTTT. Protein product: CASRSGVGGELFF.

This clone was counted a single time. In DNA form, the CDR3 reads TGTGCCAACCCGACAGTTTTCCGGGAAAAACTGTTTTTT. Translated, it gives CANPTVFREKLFF. The V and J genes are TRBV6-5 and TRBJ1-4; D possibly corresponds to TRBD1 (5 bases). Between the trimmed V and J ends, which lost 10 bases and 8 bases, there was a span of 17 bases. There are 13 residues in the CDR3. CDR1 MNHEY and CDR2 SVGAGI come from the germline V gene.

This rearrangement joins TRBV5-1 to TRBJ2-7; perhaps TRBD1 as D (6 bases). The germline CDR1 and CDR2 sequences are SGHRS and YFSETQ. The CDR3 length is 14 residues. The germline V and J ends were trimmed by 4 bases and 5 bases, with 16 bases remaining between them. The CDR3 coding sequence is TGCGCCAGCAGCCCCCAAGGCAGGGGCGACGAGCAGTACTTC. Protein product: CASSPQGRGDEQYF.

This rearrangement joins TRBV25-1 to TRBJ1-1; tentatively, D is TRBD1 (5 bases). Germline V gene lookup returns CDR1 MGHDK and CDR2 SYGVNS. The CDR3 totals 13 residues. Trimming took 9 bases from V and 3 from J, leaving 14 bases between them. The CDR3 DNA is TGTGCCAGTGCACCCGGAGGGGACACTGAAGCTTTCTTT. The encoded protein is CASAPGGDTEAFF. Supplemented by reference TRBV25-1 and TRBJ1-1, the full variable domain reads EADIYQTPRYLVIGTGKKITLECSQTMGHDKMYWYQQDPGMELHLIHYSYGVNSTEKGDLSSESTVSRIRTEHFPLTLESARPSHTSQYLCASAPGGDTEAFFGQGTRLTVV.

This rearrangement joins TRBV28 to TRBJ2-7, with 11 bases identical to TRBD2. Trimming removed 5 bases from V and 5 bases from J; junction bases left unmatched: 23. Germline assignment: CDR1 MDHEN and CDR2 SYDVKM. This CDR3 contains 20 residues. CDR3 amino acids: CASSLPHIFSGRATIDEQYF. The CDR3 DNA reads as TGTGCCAGCAGTCTTCCTCATATTTTTAGCGGGAGGGCCACAATCGACGAGCAGTACTTC.

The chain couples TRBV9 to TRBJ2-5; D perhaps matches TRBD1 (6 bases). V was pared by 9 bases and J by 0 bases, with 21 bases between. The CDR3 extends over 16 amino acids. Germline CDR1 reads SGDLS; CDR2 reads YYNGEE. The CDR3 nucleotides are TGTGCCAACGGCCGCCCCATCGGGACATACCAAGAGACCCAGTACTTC. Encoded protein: CANGRPIGTYQETQYF.

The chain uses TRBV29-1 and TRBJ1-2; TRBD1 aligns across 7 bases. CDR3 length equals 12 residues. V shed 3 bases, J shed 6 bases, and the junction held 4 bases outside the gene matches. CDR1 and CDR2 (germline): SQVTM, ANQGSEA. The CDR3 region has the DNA TGCAGCGTTGATAGGGGGCCGAATGGCTACACCTTC. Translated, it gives CSVDRGPNGYTF.

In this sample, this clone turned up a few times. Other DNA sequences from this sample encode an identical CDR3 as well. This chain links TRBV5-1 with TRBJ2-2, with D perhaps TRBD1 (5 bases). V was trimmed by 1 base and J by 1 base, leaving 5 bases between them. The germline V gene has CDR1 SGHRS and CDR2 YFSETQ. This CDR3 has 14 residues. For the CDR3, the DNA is TGCGCCAGCAGCTTGACAGGGAACACCGGGGAGCTGTTTTTT. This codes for CASSLTGNTGELFF. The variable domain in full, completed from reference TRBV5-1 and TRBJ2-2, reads KAGVTQTPRYLIKTRGQQVTLSCSPISGHRSVSWYQQTPGQGLQFLFEYFSETQRNKGNFPGRFSGRQFSNSRSEMNVSTLELGDSALYLCASSLTGNTGELFFGEGSRLTVL.

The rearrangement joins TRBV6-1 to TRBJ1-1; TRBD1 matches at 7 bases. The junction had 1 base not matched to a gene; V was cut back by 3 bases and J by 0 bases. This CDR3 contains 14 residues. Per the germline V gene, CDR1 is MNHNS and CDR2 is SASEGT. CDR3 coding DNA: TGTGCCAGCAGTGACCAGGGGGTGAACACTGAAGCTTTCTTT. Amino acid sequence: CASSDQGVNTEAFF.

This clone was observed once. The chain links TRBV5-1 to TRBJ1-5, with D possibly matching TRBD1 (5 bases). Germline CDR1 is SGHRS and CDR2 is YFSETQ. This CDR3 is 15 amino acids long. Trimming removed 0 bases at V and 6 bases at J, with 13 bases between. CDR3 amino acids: CASSLAGGSGQPQHF. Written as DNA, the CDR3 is TGCGCCAGCAGCTTGGCCGGGGGGTCGGGTCAGCCCCAGCATTTT.

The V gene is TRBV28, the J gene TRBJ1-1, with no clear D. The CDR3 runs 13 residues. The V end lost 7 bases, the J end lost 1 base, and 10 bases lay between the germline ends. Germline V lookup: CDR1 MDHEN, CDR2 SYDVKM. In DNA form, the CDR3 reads TGTGCCAGCACCCCGGGGAAGAACACTGAAGCTTTCTTT. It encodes CASTPGKNTEAFF.

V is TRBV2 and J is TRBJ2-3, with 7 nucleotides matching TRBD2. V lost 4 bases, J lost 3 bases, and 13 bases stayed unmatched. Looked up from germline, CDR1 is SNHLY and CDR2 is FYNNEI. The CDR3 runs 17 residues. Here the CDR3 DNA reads TGTGCCAGCAGTGGACTCGCGGGAGAGGTTGGTACAGATACGCAGTATTTT. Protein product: CASSGLAGEVGTDTQYF.

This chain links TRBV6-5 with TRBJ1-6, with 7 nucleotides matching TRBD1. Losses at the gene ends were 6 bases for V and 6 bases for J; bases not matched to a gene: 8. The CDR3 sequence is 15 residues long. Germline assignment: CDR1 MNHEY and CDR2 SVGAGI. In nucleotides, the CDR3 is TGTGCCAGCAGGGCAACCGGGACAGTTAATTCACCCCTCCACTTT. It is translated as CASRATGTVNSPLHF.